The 11 T cell receptor beta chains below were found in one sample sequenced in a study of T cells in Graves' hyperthyroidism and ophthalmopathy. From RNA transcripts, TCR beta CDR3 regions were amplified. Using the HTBI primer set, a first-round RT-PCR was run on the TCR CDR3. TCRdb itself ran the multiplex PCR reads through MiXCR, one entry per CDR3 protein. The data contain 500,000 to 800,000 distinct CDR3 sequences, roughly 15% of them singletons. Sample: blood. Every receptor here comes from a woman aged 45-60 years with Graves' ophthalmopathy.

Ten or more counts support this clonotype. The rearrangement joins TRBV11-1 to TRBJ2-7; D is unresolved. This CDR3 spans 14 amino acids. V was trimmed by 1 base and J by 3 bases, leaving 10 bases between them. Germline CDR1 is SGHAT and CDR2 is FQDESV (reference sequence). CDR3 region: CASSLGTTNYEQYF. CDR3 nucleotide sequence: TGTGCCAGCAGCTTAGGGACGACCAACTACGAGCAGTACTTC.

This clonotype was seen repeatedly, ten times or more. CDR3 in DNA: TGTGCCAGCAGTGGACTTGCCCCAAATCAGCCCCAGCATTTT. Protein: CASSGLAPNQPQHF. J is TRBJ1-5 and V is TRBV28; D is unresolved. This CDR3 is built from 14 residues. V was pared by 5 bases and J by 4 bases, with 12 bases between. Germline loops: CDR1 MDHEN, CDR2 SYDVKM.

In this sample, this clonotype turned up many times. The CDR3 loop reads CASSSRPGGWTGELFF. DNA for the CDR3: TGTGCCAGCAGTTCCCGCCCAGGAGGTTGGACCGGGGAGCTGTTTTTT. The chain employs TRBV6-1 and TRBJ2-2; possible D gene TRBD2, 5 bases. This CDR3 is 16 amino acids long. The germline V gene has CDR1 MNHNS and CDR2 SASEGT. V lost 5 bases and J 5 bases, leaving 18 bases between the germline ends.

The sample holds many counts of this clonotype. The CDR3 region is CASSVGLAGFQETQYF. The CDR3 bases are TGTGCCAGCAGCGTAGGACTAGCGGGATTCCAAGAGACCCAGTACTTC. J is TRBJ2-5 and V is TRBV11-2; 12 bases map to TRBD2. The CDR3 is made up of 16 amino acids. Germline CDR1 SGHAT, CDR2 FQNNGV. The V and J ends lost 5 bases and 1 base, in that order; junction bases with no gene match: 5.

This clonotype was seen many times. This chain uses TRBV12-3 or TRBV12-4 with TRBJ2-1; 8 bases are a match to TRBD2. Trimming cost V 5 bases and J 7 bases; bases outside gene matches: 7. The CDR3 is 14 amino acids. The CDR3 loop is CASSPSGRINEQFF. CDR3 in DNA: TGTGCCAGCAGTCCGAGCGGGAGAATAAATGAGCAGTTCTTC.

This clonotype has ten or more counts. This chain links TRBV2 with TRBJ2-2; the D is unclear. In germline, CDR1 is SNHLY, CDR2 FYNNEI. V was cut by 4 bases and J by 4 bases, with 13 bases left in between. The CDR3 length is 15 residues. The CDR3 coding sequence is TGTGCCAGCAGTGGATTAGGGCAAGGCACCGGGGAGCTGTTTTTT. Residues: CASSGLGQGTGELFF.

This clonotype showed up many times. The CDR3, as DNA: TGTGCCAGCAGAATGAGGTTTGGCCTAGCCTACGAGCAGTACTTC. Translated: CASRMRFGLAYEQYF. The V and J genes are TRBV28 and TRBJ2-7; D is unresolved. The V end was cut by 6 bases, the J end by 2 bases, with 17 bases between. In germline, CDR1 is MDHEN, CDR2 SYDVKM. CDR3 size: 15 residues.

This clonotype was picked up many times. The chain recombines TRBV5-1 with TRBJ1-2; the match to TRBD1 covers 7 bases. With 1 base clipped from V and 7 bases from J, the junction kept 10 bases outside the gene matches. There are 15 residues in the CDR3. Germline assignment: CDR1 SGHRS and CDR2 YFSETQ. CDR3 sequence reads: CASSLTGAHFGGYTF. As DNA, the CDR3 is TGCGCCAGCAGCTTGACAGGGGCACATTTTGGTGGCTACACCTTC.

V is TRBV6-1 and J is TRBJ2-1, with 13 bases that match TRBD2. This CDR3 region has 15 residues. V was pared by 7 bases and J by 9 bases, with 9 bases of the junction left unmatched. CDR1 and CDR2 (germline): MNHNS, SASEGT. The CDR3 reads CASKPRTSGSPEQFF. CDR3 in DNA: TGTGCCAGCAAACCTCGGACTAGCGGGAGTCCTGAGCAGTTCTTC.

This clonotype was detected many times. The chain combines TRBV7-9 with TRBJ1-1, with TRBD1 matching 7 bases. CDR1 SEHNR and CDR2 FQNEAQ come from the germline V gene (reference sequence). This CDR3 has 14 residues. With 5 bases clipped from V and 1 base from J, the junction kept 4 bases outside the gene matches. The CDR3, as DNA: TGTGCCAGCAGCACGGGACAGCAGAACACTGAAGCTTTCTTT. It encodes CASSTGQQNTEAFF.

This clonotype has ten or more counts. The gene calls are TRBV5-1 and TRBJ2-1, with 7 bases aligning to TRBD2. Looked up from germline, CDR1 is SGHRS and CDR2 is YFSETQ. The CDR3 sequence is 16 residues long. V shed 4 bases, J shed 0 bases, and the junction held 7 bases outside the gene matches. In nucleotides, the CDR3 is TGCGCCAGCAGCCCGCCTAGCGGACCCTCCTACAATGAGCAGTTCTTC. Encoded protein: CASSPPSGPSYNEQFF.